These 8 T cell receptor beta chains came from one sample sequenced in a study of CD8+CD57+ T cells in acquired aplastic anemia. It was genomic DNA that served as the template for profiling TCR beta VDJ and CDR3. TCRdb reanalysed the reads using MiXCR and keeps one entry per CDR3 protein. The data hold about 190,000 distinct CDR3 sequences, with 64% observed a single time. The sequencing input was sorted CD4+, CD8+, or CD8+CD57+ T cells (not recorded which) from PBMCs. All receptors derive from a human donor with severe aplastic anemia or a healthy control (not recorded which).

V and J are TRBV20-1 and TRBJ2-3, with a tentative D call TRBD2 (6 bases). V gave up 4 bases and J gave up 0 bases, with 8 bases separating them. Germline V CDR1 and CDR2: DFQATT, SNEGSKA (reference sequence). The CDR3 spans 13 residues. The CDR3 DNA reads TGCAGTGCTACCGGGACTAGCACAGATACGCAGTATTTT. Protein: CSATGTSTDTQYF.

The V and J genes are TRBV6-5 and TRBJ1-1; possibly TRBD1 for D (6 bases). The V gene's germline CDR1 is MNHEY and CDR2 SVGAGI. The V gene lost 2 bases and the J gene lost 4 bases, with 20 bases spanning the gap. The CDR3 has 17 amino acids. The CDR3 is CASSYLGGPSLGTEAFF. CDR3 in DNA: TGTGCCAGCAGTTACCTTGGGGGCCCGTCATTGGGCACTGAAGCTTTCTTT.

This chain connects TRBV7-9 to TRBJ1-1, with D unresolved. The V gene lost 4 bases and the J gene lost 0 bases, with 15 bases spanning the gap. The CDR3 is 16 amino acids. The V gene's germline CDR1 is SEHNR and CDR2 FQNEAQ (reference sequence). This CDR3 is CASSSNPFQLNTEAFF. Here the CDR3 DNA reads TGTGCCAGCAGCTCGAACCCATTCCAGCTGAACACTGAAGCTTTCTTT.

This clonotype has ten or more counts. The chain carries TRBV9 and TRBJ2-7; no firm D call. Germline-derived CDR1 and CDR2 are SGDLS and YYNGEE. The V and J ends lost 4 bases and 4 bases respectively, with 18 bases between them. The CDR3 length is 15 residues. CDR3 sequence: CASSPGGGLSYEQYF. The CDR3 DNA reads as TGTGCCAGCAGCCCTGGCGGTGGTCTTAGTTACGAGCAGTACTTC. The full variable domain, in which reference TRBV9 and TRBJ2-7 provide the parts outside the CDR3, is DSGVTQTPKHLITATGQRVTLRCSPRSGDLSVYWYQQSLDQGLQFLIQYYNGEERAKGNILERFSAQQFPDLHSELNLSSLELGDSALYFCASSPGGGLSYEQYFGPGTRLTVT.

The V call is TRBV6-5, the J call TRBJ1-6; D might be TRBD1 (6 bases). The germline V gene encodes CDR1 MNHEY and CDR2 SVGAGI. V shed 2 bases and J shed 0 bases, with 14 bases lying between them. The CDR3 has 18 residues. Here the CDR3 reads CASSYDRTDNSYNSPLHF. The CDR3 nucleotides are TGTGCCAGCAGTTACGACCGGACAGACAACTCCTATAATTCACCCCTCCACTTT.

This rearrangement joins TRBV10-1 to TRBJ1-2, with 8 bases fitting TRBD1. The CDR3 consists of 16 residues. Germline CDR1 WNHNN, CDR2 SYGVQD (reference sequence). Unmatched junction bases numbered 13, after V lost 5 bases and J lost 5 bases. In DNA form, the CDR3 reads TGCGCCAGCAGTTCGGACAGGGTGGATTCACCTTATGGCTACACCTTC. As protein: CASSSDRVDSPYGYTF.

This clonotype was picked up many times. The rearrangement links TRBV7-3 to TRBJ2-6; D not certain. Germline V gene lookup returns CDR1 SGHTA and CDR2 FQGTGA. CDR3 length equals 16 residues. The V and J ends lost 1 base and 4 bases respectively, with 11 bases between them. The CDR3 is CASSLNAAAGANVLTF. As DNA, the CDR3 is TGTGCCAGCAGCTTAAATGCGGCGGCGGGGGCCAACGTCCTGACTTTC.

The J gene is TRBJ2-3, the V gene TRBV7-6; 9 positions agree with TRBD2. With V trimmed by 3 bases and J by 9 bases, 7 bases remained unmatched. Germline V gene lookup returns CDR1 SGHVS and CDR2 FNYEAQ. The CDR3 has 14 amino acids. CDR3 bases: TGTGCCAGCAGCTTTTCACTAGCGGGCTCCACGCAGTATTTT. This sequence encodes CASSFSLAGSTQYF.